The 24 T cell receptor beta chains below come from one sample, sequenced in a study of blood T cell repertoires in COVID-19. Clones were read by immunoSEQ multiplex PCR, and TCRdb kept only the in-frame ones, dropping some. This repertoire shows under 250,000 clones, over 75% found once; its top ten account for 11%. Sequences were obtained from peripheral blood. These receptors were taken from a man in his fifties or sixties with COVID-19, enrolled during active disease.

The V and J genes are TRBV4-2 and TRBJ1-3, with D possibly being TRBD1 (5 bases). V was pared by 1 base and J by 4 bases, with 14 bases between. The CDR3 length is 16 residues. CDR1 is LGHNA, CDR2 YNFKEQ, per germline. DNA of the CDR3: TGTGCCAGCAGCCAAGGGTCACGGGGGTCCGGAAACACCATATATTTT. Protein: CASSQGSRGSGNTIYF.

This clone was recorded only once. The rearrangement links TRBV7-3 to TRBJ1-1; unclear D gene. The germline CDR1 and CDR2 sequences are SGHTA and FQGTGA. Trimming took off 0 bases at V and 1 base at J, with 6 bases between the two ends. This CDR3 region has 14 residues. The CDR3 here is CASSLTPQNTEAFF. DNA of the CDR3: TGTGCCAGCAGCTTAACCCCCCAGAACACTGAAGCTTTCTTT.

This chain connects TRBV2 to TRBJ2-5; no clear D. The length of the CDR3 is 12 residues. Germline V CDR1 and CDR2: SNHLY, FYNNEI. Trimming took 6 bases from V and 7 from J, leaving 12 bases between them. The CDR3 nucleotides read TGTGCCAGCAGGCTAGATGCTGGGACCCAGTACTTC. The encoded protein is CASRLDAGTQYF.

This rearrangement joins TRBV19 to TRBJ1-2, with 10 bases lining up with TRBD1. Germline V lookup: CDR1 LNHDA, CDR2 SQIVND (reference sequence). With V trimmed by 4 bases and J by 8 bases, 10 bases remained unmatched. The CDR3 consists of 15 residues. The CDR3 nucleotides are TGTGCCAGTAGTACGGTTGGACAGGGGGATAAGGGCTACACCTTC. This codes for CASSTVGQGDKGYTF.

This chain connects TRBV10-3 to TRBJ2-1; TRBD1 might be the D (5 bases). Germline CDR1 reads ENHRY; CDR2 reads SYGVKD. The V and J ends lost 4 bases and 4 bases respectively, with 11 bases between them. This CDR3 spans 14 amino acids. The CDR3 sequence is CAISVLDTYNEQFF. The CDR3 nucleotides are TGTGCCATCAGTGTCCTGGACACTTACAATGAGCAGTTCTTC.

The chain has TRBV9 and TRBJ2-5, with TRBD1 matching over 9 bases. Trimming removed 3 bases from V and 1 base from J; junction bases left unmatched: 13. Germline V gene sequence: CDR1 SGDLS, CDR2 YYNGEE. CDR3 length: 18 residues. CDR3 protein: CASSARRATGGIQETQYF. Written as DNA, the CDR3 is TGTGCCAGCAGCGCACGTAGGGCGACAGGGGGGATCCAAGAGACCCAGTACTTC.

This rearrangement joins TRBV10-3 to TRBJ1-2, with D maybe TRBD1 (5 bases). Trimming cost V 8 bases and J 2 bases, with 15 bases left between them. CDR3 length: 14 amino acids. CDR1 ENHRY and CDR2 SYGVKD come from the germline V gene. The CDR3 here is CAIQAGGDNYGYTF. The CDR3 coding sequence is TGTGCCATCCAGGCCGGGGGGGACAACTATGGCTACACCTTC.

The chain recombines TRBV11-2 with TRBJ1-1, with 7 bases lining up with TRBD1. The CDR3 is made up of 14 amino acids. CDR1 is SGHAT and CDR2 is FQNNGV in the germline V gene. Germline trimming cut 1 base from V and 5 bases from J; bases unmatched to any gene: 4. In nucleotides, the CDR3 is TGTGCCAGCAGCTTAGGGAGGGGGCGGACTGAAGCTTTCTTT. It yields the protein CASSLGRGRTEAFF.

The genes are TRBV4-3 and TRBJ1-6; D may be TRBD1 (5 bases). This CDR3 has 16 residues. The V and J ends lost 1 base and 6 bases respectively, with 13 bases between them. The germline V gene encodes CDR1 LGHNA and CDR2 YSLEER. The CDR3 region is CASSQVPGRGNSPLHF. CDR3 in DNA: TGCGCCAGCAGCCAAGTCCCGGGGAGGGGTAATTCACCCCTCCACTTT.

The chain combines TRBV19 with TRBJ1-4; 10 bases are shared with TRBD1. The V gene's germline CDR1 is LNHDA and CDR2 SQIVND (reference sequence). Unmatched junction bases numbered 10, after V lost 6 bases and J lost 3 bases. The CDR3 sequence is 17 residues long. The CDR3 spells CASRGDRGRIANEKLFF. CDR3 DNA sequence: TGTGCCAGTAGGGGGGACAGGGGTCGGATCGCTAATGAAAAACTGTTTTTT.

The chain combines TRBV7-8 with TRBJ1-6, with 7 nucleotides matching TRBD1. V trimming: 5 bases; J trimming: 8 bases; junction bases outside the gene matches: 6. This CDR3 is built from 14 residues. Germline V gives CDR1 SGHVS, CDR2 FQNEAQ. Written as DNA, the CDR3 is TGTGCCAGCAGCCTGACAGGGTGGGATTCACCCCTCCACTTT. It is translated as CASSLTGWDSPLHF.

In its sample, this clone was seen a few times. V usage is TRBV7-8 and J usage is TRBJ1-2, with 10 positions matching TRBD1. CDR1 and CDR2 (germline): SGHVS, FQNEAQ. J gave up 8 bases and V 4 bases, and 7 bases lay outside the gene matches. This CDR3 is 14 amino acids long. CDR3 loop: CASSSGTGVGGYTF. The DNA of the CDR3 is TGTGCCAGCAGCTCCGGGACAGGGGTTGGCGGCTACACCTTC.

The chain recombines TRBV10-3 with TRBJ2-7; TRBD1 aligns across 12 bases. Germline lookup yields CDR1 ENHRY and CDR2 SYGVKD. The ends lost 4 bases at V and 4 bases at J; junction bases unmatched: 2. The CDR3 spans 14 residues. The CDR3 is CAISGGQGAYEQYF. The DNA for the CDR3 is TGTGCCATCAGTGGGGGACAGGGGGCTTACGAGCAGTACTTC.

The chain links TRBV6-5 to TRBJ1-1, with 7 bases fitting TRBD1. Per the germline V gene, CDR1 is MNHEY and CDR2 is SVGAGI. V was pared by 0 bases and J by 9 bases, with 7 bases of the junction left unmatched. The CDR3 covers 14 residues. The CDR3: CASSYSSPGGKAFF. The CDR3 coding sequence is TGTGCCAGCAGTTACTCGAGTCCAGGGGGAAAAGCTTTCTTT.

The CDR3 spells CASSFTSTVEQYF. The CDR3 DNA sequence: TGTGCCAGCAGCTTCACTAGCACGGTAGAGCAGTACTTC. The gene calls are TRBV5-6 and TRBJ2-7, with D maybe TRBD2 (6 bases). Germline-derived CDR1 and CDR2 are SGHDT and YYEEEE. The CDR3 extends over 13 amino acids. Deletions cut 2 bases from V and 7 bases from J, with 13 bases between.

V is TRBV30 and J is TRBJ2-7, with D perhaps matching TRBD1 (7 bases). There are 13 residues in the CDR3. Looked up from germline, CDR1 is GTSNPN and CDR2 is SVGIG (reference sequence). V shed 5 bases and J shed 4 bases, with 15 bases lying between them. The CDR3 loop reads CAWDRARGYEQYF. The CDR3, as DNA: TGTGCCTGGGACAGGGCCCGGGGGTACGAGCAGTACTTC.

The chain has TRBV19 and TRBJ2-5, with TRBD2 matching 11 bases. Germline CDR1 and CDR2: LNHDA and SQIVND (reference sequence). J was trimmed by 4 bases and V by 5 bases; bases with no gene match: 6. The CDR3 runs to 15 residues. CDR3 in amino acids: CASSPGTSGRETQYF. The CDR3 DNA sequence: TGTGCCAGTAGTCCCGGGACTAGCGGACGAGAGACCCAGTACTTC. Drawing the rest from reference TRBV19 and TRBJ2-5, the complete variable domain is DGGITQSPKYLFRKEGQNVTLSCEQNLNHDAMYWYRQDPGQGLRLIYYSQIVNDFQKGDIAEGYSVSREKKESFPLTVTSAQKNPTAFYLCASSPGTSGRETQYFGPGTRLLVL.

The rearrangement uses TRBV6-1 and TRBJ2-2; 8 bases fit TRBD1. Germline values: CDR1 MNHNS, CDR2 SASEGT. This CDR3 spans 15 amino acids. J was trimmed by 5 bases and V by 1 base; bases with no gene match: 3. CDR3 protein: CASSEGTGWTGELFF. The CDR3 DNA sequence: TGTGCCAGCAGTGAAGGGACAGGGTGGACCGGGGAGCTGTTTTTT.

The genes are TRBV5-4 and TRBJ2-2; D call uncertain. The germline V gene has CDR1 SGHNT and CDR2 YYREEE (reference sequence). With 0 bases removed from V and 6 bases from J, the gap between germline ends came to 12 bases. The CDR3 extends over 15 amino acids. CDR3 sequence reads: CASSLDASLSGELFF. Here the CDR3 DNA reads TGTGCCAGCAGCTTGGACGCTAGTTTGTCCGGGGAGCTGTTTTTT.

This clone came up once. The genes are TRBV12-3 or TRBV12-4 and TRBJ2-1; D is perhaps TRBD2 (6 bases). V was cut by 3 bases and J by 9 bases, with 9 bases left in between. This CDR3 is built from 12 residues. CDR3 in DNA: TGTGCCAGCAGTTTCCGGGGGTTTGAGCAGTTCTTC. This translates into CASSFRGFEQFF.

This sequence joins TRBV19 and TRBJ2-7, with TRBD1 matching 9 bases. The CDR3 is made up of 16 amino acids. Losses at the gene ends were 4 bases for V and 4 bases for J; bases not matched to a gene: 11. From germline, CDR1 is LNHDA and CDR2 SQIVND (reference sequence). As DNA, the CDR3 is TGTGCCAGTAGTAGAGTTGCGGGACAGGGTATATACGAGCAGTACTTC. This translates into CASSRVAGQGIYEQYF.

The rearrangement joins TRBV5-1 to TRBJ1-4; perhaps TRBD1 as D (5 bases). V lost 0 bases to trimming and J lost 1 base, with 7 bases between them. The length of the CDR3 is 15 residues. Looked up from germline, CDR1 is SGHRS and CDR2 is YFSETQ. This chain's CDR3 is CASSLVGETNEKLFF. As DNA, the CDR3 is TGCGCCAGCAGCTTGGTAGGGGAAACTAATGAAAAACTGTTTTTT. The full variable domain, rest sourced from reference TRBV5-1 and TRBJ1-4, is KAGVTQTPRYLIKTRGQQVTLSCSPISGHRSVSWYQQTPGQGLQFLFEYFSETQRNKGNFPGRFSGRQFSNSRSEMNVSTLELGDSALYLCASSLVGETNEKLFFGSGTQLSVL.

The chain is built from TRBV12-3 or TRBV12-4 and TRBJ1-2; tentatively, D is TRBD1 (6 bases). V lost 6 bases to trimming and J lost 8 bases, with 13 bases between them. The CDR3 has 12 residues. As DNA, the CDR3 is TGTGCCAGCAGGCAACAGGGTTTGGGCTACACCTTC. This codes for CASRQQGLGYTF.

A single count supports this clone. The chain's CDR3 is CASGLFPYGSRTGELFF. CDR3 in DNA: TGTGCTAGTGGTTTGTTCCCCTACGGGAGTCGTACCGGGGAGCTGTTTTTT. The chain has TRBV12-5 and TRBJ2-2; the D gene is possibly TRBD2 (6 bases). Germline CDR1 LGHNT, CDR2 FRNRAP. The CDR3 totals 17 residues. The V end lost 2 bases, the J end lost 5 bases, and 18 bases lay between the germline ends. Full variable domain (remainder filled in from reference TRBV12-5 and TRBJ2-2): DARVTQTPRHKVTEMGQEVTMRCQPILGHNTVFWYRQTMMQGLELLAYFRNRAPLDDSGMPKDRFSAEMPDATLATLKIQPSEPRDSAVYFCASGLFPYGSRTGELFFGEGSRLTVL.